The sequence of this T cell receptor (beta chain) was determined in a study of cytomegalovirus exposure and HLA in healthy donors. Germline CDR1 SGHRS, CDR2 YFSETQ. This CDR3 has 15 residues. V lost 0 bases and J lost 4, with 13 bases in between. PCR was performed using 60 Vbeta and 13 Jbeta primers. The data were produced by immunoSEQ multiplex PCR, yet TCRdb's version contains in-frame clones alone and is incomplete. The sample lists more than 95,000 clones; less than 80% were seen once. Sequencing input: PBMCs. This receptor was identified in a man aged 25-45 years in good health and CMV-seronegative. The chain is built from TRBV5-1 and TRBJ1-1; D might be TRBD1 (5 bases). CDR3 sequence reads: CASSLAPGGSTEAFF. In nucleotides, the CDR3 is TGCGCCAGCAGCTTGGCCCCCGGGGGTAGCACTGAAGCTTTCTTT.